These T cell receptor beta chains were read from a single sample in a study of control samples from healthy donors and cancer patients. Using immunoSEQ multiplex PCR, the repertoire was profiled, and TCRdb retains in-frame clones only, with some absent. The sample shows 130,000 or so clones, 89% of them seen only once. Sequenced: blood. These receptors all stem from a man in his forties or fifties in good health. CDR3s leave out the opening cysteine and the closing phenylalanine or tryptophan. The D gene is left open where the match is weak.

CDR3aa	v_gene	j_gene	d_gene
ASTLGGTGLTEAF	TRBV5-1	TRBJ1-1	-
ASSLGQISATNEKLF	TRBV5-5	TRBJ1-4	-
ASSSRTSYEQY	TRBV27	TRBJ2-7	-
ASSQGTGQPQH	TRBV18	TRBJ1-5	-
ASSLGEQY	TRBV2	TRBJ2-7	-
ASSEGFSTEAF	TRBV2	TRBJ1-1	-
ASSAGTSGGSSYEQY	TRBV7-9	TRBJ2-7	TRBD2
ASQQGADQPQH	TRBV19	TRBJ1-5	TRBD1
ATSRGGGAGETQY	TRBV15	TRBJ2-5	TRBD2
SVAPGTARTEAF	TRBV29-1	TRBJ1-1	TRBD1
ASSISTGIYEQY	TRBV5-1	TRBJ2-7	TRBD1
ASSWDRVYGYT	TRBV2	TRBJ1-2	TRBD1
ASRDRAYNEQF	TRBV19	TRBJ2-1	TRBD1
ASSQGEGTEAF	TRBV27	TRBJ1-1	TRBD1
ASSLGQGARGNTEAF	TRBV5-1	TRBJ1-1	TRBD1
ASSRRQYEQY	TRBV2	TRBJ2-7	-
ASRPGGQMNTEAF	TRBV6-6	TRBJ1-1	TRBD1
SAPQNTEAF	TRBV20-1	TRBJ1-1	-
ASSPGLHSNQPQH	TRBV7-2	TRBJ1-5	-
ASSIGGETQY	TRBV19	TRBJ2-5	-
ASSLRGRASSYEQY	TRBV5-1	TRBJ2-7	-
ASSSTLAYRDPGETQY	TRBV19	TRBJ2-5	-
ASSHLQGINTGELF	TRBV5-1	TRBJ2-2	-
ASSGYANEKLF	TRBV6-2/TRBV6-3	TRBJ1-4	-
ASSYDREQPQH	TRBV2	TRBJ1-5	TRBD1
ATSDFTGEQY	TRBV24-1	TRBJ2-7	-